The clone carrying this TCR beta chain was observed a single time. The sample belongs to a study of control samples from healthy donors and cancer patients. The method was immunoSEQ multiplex PCR; TCRdb's version includes in-frame clones alone and lacks a portion of them. Here the sample spans 120,000 or so clones, more than 80% being singletons. This CDR3 contains 16 residues. Germline CDR1 and CDR2: MNHEY and SVGAGI. Deletions cut 0 bases from V and 0 bases from J, with 12 bases between. The rearrangement uses TRBV6-5 and TRBJ2-7; D remains unclear. The specimen sequenced was blood. The clonotype comes from a man between 18 and 35 years old in good health. The CDR3 DNA is TGTGCCAGCAGTTACTCTGCCGGAAGTCCCTCCTACGAGCAGTACGTC. Translating gives CASSYSAGSPSYEQYV.